In this sample, the clone carrying this T cell receptor (beta chain) turned up a few times. Its antigen is undetermined. TCRdb redid the calling of the 5' RACE reads with MiXCR, one entry per CDR3 protein. The sample shows approximately 540,000 distinct CDR3 sequences, roughly 13% of them seen only once. The sample is drawn from a study of CD8 T cells in ankylosing spondylitis. Study-wide results and limits: There was reportedly significant enrichment of clones that were disease-linked in matched ankylosing spondylitis synovial fluid. Ankylosing spondylitis blood seemed to carry a telltale TCR beta motif made of eight highly homologous variants. CD8+ disease-linked clones were present at relatively low frequencies in blood.

The CDR3 length is 12 residues. Germline V gene data show CDR1 as SEHNR and CDR2 as FQNEAQ (reference sequence). V lost 6 bases, J lost 11 bases, and 13 bases lay in between. The genes are TRBV7-9 and TRBJ1-4, with D unclear. The sequenced sample was blood, either unsorted or a sorted T cell fraction (not recorded which). The receptor was derived from a male donor with ankylosing spondylitis. DNA of the CDR3: TGTGCCAGCAGGTCCGAGGGCGGGAAACTGTTTTTT. Protein product: CASRSEGGKLFF.